The entry below gives a single TCR beta chain sequence along with its context. The antigen remains undetermined. In TCRdb, the reads were re-called with MiXCR into one record per CDR3 protein. The sample contains about 700,000 distinct CDR3 sequences, roughly a third of which appear only once. V was pared by 1 base and J by 3 bases, with 9 bases between. This CDR3 comprises 15 residues. The germline V gene has CDR1 SEHNR and CDR2 FQNEAQ (reference sequence). This entry comes from a study of T cell repertoires in cytomegalovirus infection. Study as a whole: CMV epitopes in the study were HLA-C-restricted (recently identified) and HLA-B-restricted (well studied). Study-wide results and limits: Clonotypes of TCR beta that were HLA-C-restricted and CMV-specific dominated the ex vivo response. The cumulative frequency of public TCR beta families distinguished individuals who carried CMV together with the relevant HLA.

The receptor comes from a human donor in good health (CMV status not recorded). Some clones in this sample may be carry-over from other donors' samples. J is TRBJ1-4 and V is TRBV7-9; D is undetermined. Sequences were derived from cultured PBMCs, sampled from culture after CMV antigen stimulation. The CDR3 bases are TGTGCCAGCAGCTTAGGAGGGATTGCTAATGAAAAACTGTTTTTT. Translating gives CASSLGGIANEKLFF.